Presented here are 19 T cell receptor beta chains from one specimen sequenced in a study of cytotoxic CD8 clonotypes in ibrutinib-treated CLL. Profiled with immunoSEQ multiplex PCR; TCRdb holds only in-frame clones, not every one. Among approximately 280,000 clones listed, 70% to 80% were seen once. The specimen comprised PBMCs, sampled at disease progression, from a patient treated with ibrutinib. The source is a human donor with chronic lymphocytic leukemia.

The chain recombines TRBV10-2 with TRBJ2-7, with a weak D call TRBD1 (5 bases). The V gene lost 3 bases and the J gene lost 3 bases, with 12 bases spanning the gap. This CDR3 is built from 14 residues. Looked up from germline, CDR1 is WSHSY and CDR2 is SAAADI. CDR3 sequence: CASSDQGVLYEQYF. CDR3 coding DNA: TGCGCCAGCAGTGACCAGGGTGTCCTCTACGAGCAGTACTTC.

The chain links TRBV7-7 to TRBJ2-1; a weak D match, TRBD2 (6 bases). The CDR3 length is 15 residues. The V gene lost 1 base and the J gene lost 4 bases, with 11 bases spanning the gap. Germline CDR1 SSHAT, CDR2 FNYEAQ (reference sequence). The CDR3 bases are TGTGCCAGCAGCTTAGGTCCGGGAGCGTACAATGAGCAGTTCTTC. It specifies CASSLGPGAYNEQFF.

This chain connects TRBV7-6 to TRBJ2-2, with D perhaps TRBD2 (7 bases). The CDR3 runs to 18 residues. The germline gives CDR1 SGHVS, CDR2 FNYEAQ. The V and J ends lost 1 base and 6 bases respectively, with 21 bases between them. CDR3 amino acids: CASSLEVAGAVGSGELFF. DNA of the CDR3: TGTGCCAGCAGCTTAGAGGTCGCGGGGGCGGTTGGTTCCGGGGAGCTGTTTTTT.

CDR3 residues: CASSVDPGGSYEQYF. CDR3 in DNA: TGTGCCAGCAGCGTAGACCCGGGGGGATCCTACGAGCAGTACTTC. The chain joins TRBV9 to TRBJ2-7; 7 bases agree with TRBD2. There are 15 residues in the CDR3. The germline V gene has CDR1 SGDLS and CDR2 YYNGEE. V trimming: 0 bases; J trimming: 1 base; junction bases outside the gene matches: 4.

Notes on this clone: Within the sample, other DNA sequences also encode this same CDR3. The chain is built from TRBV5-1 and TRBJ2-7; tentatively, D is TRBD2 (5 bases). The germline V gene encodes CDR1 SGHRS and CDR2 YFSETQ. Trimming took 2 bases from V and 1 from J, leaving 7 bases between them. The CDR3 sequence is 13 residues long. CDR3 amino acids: CASSFGVSYEQYF. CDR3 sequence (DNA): TGCGCCAGCAGCTTCGGGGTTTCCTACGAGCAGTACTTC.

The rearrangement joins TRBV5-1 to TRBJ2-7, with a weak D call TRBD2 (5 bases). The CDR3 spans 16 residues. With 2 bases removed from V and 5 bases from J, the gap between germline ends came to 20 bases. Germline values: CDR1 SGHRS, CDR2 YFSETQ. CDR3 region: CASSFSVDGGGHEQYF. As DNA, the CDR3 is TGCGCCAGCAGCTTCTCCGTGGACGGCGGAGGCCACGAGCAGTACTTC.

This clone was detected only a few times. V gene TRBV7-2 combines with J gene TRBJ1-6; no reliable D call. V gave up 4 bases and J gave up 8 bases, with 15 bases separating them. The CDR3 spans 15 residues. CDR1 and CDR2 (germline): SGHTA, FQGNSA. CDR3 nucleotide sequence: TGTGCCAGCAGCTCTAAAGCGATAACGGATTCACCCCTCCACTTT. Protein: CASSSKAITDSPLHF. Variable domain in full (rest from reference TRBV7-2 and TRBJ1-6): GAGVSQSPSNKVTEKGKDVELRCDPISGHTALYWYRQSLGQGLEFLIYFQGNSAPDKSGLPSDRFSAERTGGSVSTLTIQRTQQEDSAVYLCASSSKAITDSPLHFGNGTRLTVT.

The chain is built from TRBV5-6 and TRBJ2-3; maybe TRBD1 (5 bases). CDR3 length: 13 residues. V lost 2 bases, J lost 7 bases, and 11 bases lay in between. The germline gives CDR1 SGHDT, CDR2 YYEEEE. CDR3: CASSFSQGYTQYF. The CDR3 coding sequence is TGTGCCAGCAGCTTTTCCCAGGGTTATACGCAGTATTTT.

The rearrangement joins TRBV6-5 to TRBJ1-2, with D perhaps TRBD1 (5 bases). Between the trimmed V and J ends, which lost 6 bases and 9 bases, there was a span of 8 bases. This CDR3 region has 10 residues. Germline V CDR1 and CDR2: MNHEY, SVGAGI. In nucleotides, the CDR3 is TGTGCCAGCAGGGGGGGGAGCTACACCTTC. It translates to CASRGGSYTF.

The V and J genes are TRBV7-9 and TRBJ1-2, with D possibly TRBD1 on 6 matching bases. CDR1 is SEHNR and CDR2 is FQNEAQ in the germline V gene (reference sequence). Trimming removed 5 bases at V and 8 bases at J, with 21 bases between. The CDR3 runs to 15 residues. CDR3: CASSARDTRYLGYTF. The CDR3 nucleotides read TGTGCCAGCAGCGCGCGGGACACCCGTTATCTGGGCTACACCTTC.

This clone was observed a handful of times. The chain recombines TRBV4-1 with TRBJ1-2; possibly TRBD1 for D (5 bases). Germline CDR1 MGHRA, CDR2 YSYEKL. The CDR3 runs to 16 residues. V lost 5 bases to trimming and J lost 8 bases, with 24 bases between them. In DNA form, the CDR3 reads TGCGCCAGCAGCGACACCGGGACTCAAAGAGTAGGGGGCTACACCTTC. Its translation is CASSDTGTQRVGGYTF.

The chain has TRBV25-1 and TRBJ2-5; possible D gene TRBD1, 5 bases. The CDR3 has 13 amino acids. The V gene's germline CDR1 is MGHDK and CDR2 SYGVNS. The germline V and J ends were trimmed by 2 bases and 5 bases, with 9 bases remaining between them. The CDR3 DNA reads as TGTGCCAGCAGTGAAGACAGATTGGAGACCCAGTACTTC. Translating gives CASSEDRLETQYF.

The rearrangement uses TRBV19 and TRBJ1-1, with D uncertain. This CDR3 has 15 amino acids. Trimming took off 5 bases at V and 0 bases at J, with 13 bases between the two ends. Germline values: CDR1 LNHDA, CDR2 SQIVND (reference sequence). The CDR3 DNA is TGTGCCAGTAGTCCCCGGGAACGACTGAACACTGAAGCTTTCTTT. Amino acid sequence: CASSPRERLNTEAFF.

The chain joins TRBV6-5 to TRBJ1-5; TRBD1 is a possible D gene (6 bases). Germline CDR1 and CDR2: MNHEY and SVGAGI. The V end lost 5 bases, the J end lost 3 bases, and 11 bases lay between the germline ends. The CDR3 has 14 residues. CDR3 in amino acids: CASSPRGPNQPQHF. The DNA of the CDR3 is TGTGCCAGCAGTCCCAGGGGTCCCAATCAGCCCCAGCATTTT.

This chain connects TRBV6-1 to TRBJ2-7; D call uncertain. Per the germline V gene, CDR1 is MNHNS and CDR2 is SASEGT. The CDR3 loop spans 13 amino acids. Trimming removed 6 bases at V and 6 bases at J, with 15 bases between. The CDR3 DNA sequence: TGTGCCAGCAGCCACCCTTCTGGGTCCGAGCAGTACTTC. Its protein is CASSHPSGSEQYF.

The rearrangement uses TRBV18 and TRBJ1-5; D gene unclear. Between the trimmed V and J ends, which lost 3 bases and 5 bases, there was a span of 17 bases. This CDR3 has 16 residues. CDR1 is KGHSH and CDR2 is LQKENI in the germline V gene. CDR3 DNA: TGTGCCAGCTCACCTCGAGGGTTACTAGAAGATCAGCCCCAGCATTTT. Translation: CASSPRGLLEDQPQHF.

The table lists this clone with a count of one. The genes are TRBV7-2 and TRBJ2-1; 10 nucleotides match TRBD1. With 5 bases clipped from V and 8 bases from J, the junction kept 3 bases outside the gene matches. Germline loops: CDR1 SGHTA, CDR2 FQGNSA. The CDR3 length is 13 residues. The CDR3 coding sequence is TGTGCCAGCAGCCGGGACAGGGGACATGAGCAGTTCTTC. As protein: CASSRDRGHEQFF.

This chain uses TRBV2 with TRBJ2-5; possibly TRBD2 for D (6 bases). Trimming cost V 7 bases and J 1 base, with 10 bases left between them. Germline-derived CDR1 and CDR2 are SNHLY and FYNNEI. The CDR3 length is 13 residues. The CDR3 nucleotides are TGTGCCAGCAAAAGGACTACCCAAGAGACCCAGTACTTC. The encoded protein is CASKRTTQETQYF. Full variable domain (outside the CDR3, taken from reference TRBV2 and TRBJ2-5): EPEVTQTPSHQVTQMGQEVILRCVPISNHLYFYWYRQILGQKVEFLVSFYNNEISEKSEIFDDQFSVERPDGSNFTLKIRSTKLEDSAMYFCASKRTTQETQYFGPGTRLLVL.

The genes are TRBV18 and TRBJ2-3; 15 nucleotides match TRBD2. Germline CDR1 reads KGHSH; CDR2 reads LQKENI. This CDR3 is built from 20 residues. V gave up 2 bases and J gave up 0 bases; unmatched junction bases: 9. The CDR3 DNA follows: TGTGCCAGCTCACCAGGGACTAGCGGGAGGTCTTTCCCTAGCACAGATACGCAGTATTTT. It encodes CASSPGTSGRSFPSTDTQYF.